The rows below give T cell receptor beta chains drawn from one sample of a study of T cell responses to AZD1222 COVID-19 vaccine. Sequenced by immunoSEQ multiplex PCR; TCRdb stores in-frame clones only, minus some. The table has some 170,000 clones, more than 80% seen once. The sample here was peripheral blood, taken 28 days after the second dose of the MenACWY control vaccine. The receptors were sampled from an adult who received the MenACWY meningococcal vaccine as a control. Each CDR3 is given with its conserved first and last residue. The order of the fields is clone size, V gene, D gene, J gene, CDR3 protein, CDR3 DNA. The D gene is left open where the match is weak. Size tells how often a clone was seen (once, few, many) or the class of an expanded clone, and some rows leave it out.

>-|TRBV10-3|TRBD1|TRBJ1-4
CAISVTGANEKLFF
TGTGCCATCAGTGTTACAGGGGCTAATGAAAAACTGTTTTTT
>-|TRBV28|-|TRBJ1-1
CASTFKGPEHPEAFF
TGTGCCAGCACCTTCAAAGGGCCCGAACACCCTGAAGCTTTCTTT
>-|TRBV5-4|TRBD1|TRBJ1-1
CASSLYRGAAFF
TGTGCCAGCAGCTTGTACAGGGGGGCGGCTTTCTTT
>-|TRBV7-3|-|TRBJ2-1
CASSPPGVDEQFF
TGTGCCAGCAGCCCACCCGGTGTAGACGAGCAGTTCTTC
>-|TRBV9|-|TRBJ2-7
CASSVGGDSSYEQYF
TGTGCCAGCAGCGTAGGTGGCGACAGCTCCTACGAGCAGTACTTC
>-|TRBV18|-|TRBJ1-1
CASSPPGGATEAFF
TGTGCCAGCTCACCACCGGGGGGGGCCACTGAAGCTTTCTTT
>-|TRBV15|-|TRBJ1-5
CATSRFDLFNQPQHF
TGTGCCACCAGCAGATTCGATTTGTTCAATCAGCCCCAGCATTTT
>-|TRBV19|-|TRBJ1-5
CASKGLGNQPQHF
TGTGCCAGTAAGGGTTTGGGCAATCAGCCCCAGCATTTT
>-|TRBV7-8|TRBD2|TRBJ2-1
CASSSLAGEYNEQFF
TGTGCCAGCAGCTCACTAGCGGGAGAATACAATGAGCAGTTCTTC
>-|TRBV4-3|TRBD2|TRBJ2-3
CASSQEAGAPDTQYF
TGCGCCAGCAGCCAAGAAGCGGGAGCCCCAGATACGCAGTATTTT
>-|TRBV27|-|TRBJ2-5
CASSSGVADETQYF
TGTGCCAGCAGTTCAGGGGTGGCGGATGAGACCCAGTACTTC
>-|TRBV6-1|-|TRBJ2-3
CASSEAYRTSWTQYF
TGTGCCAGCAGTGAAGCCTACCGGACCTCGTGGACGCAGTATTTT
>-|TRBV5-1|TRBD2|TRBJ2-7
CASRDPGLVVGYEQYF
TGCGCCAGCAGAGATCCGGGACTAGTGGTCGGCTACGAGCAGTACTTC
>-|TRBV18|TRBD2|TRBJ2-1
CASSLPGLAELNEQFF
TGTGCCAGCTCACTCCCGGGACTAGCGGAGCTCAATGAGCAGTTCTTC
>-|TRBV7-9|-|TRBJ1-1
CASSLEGNTEAFF
TGTGCCAGCAGCCTCGAGGGGAACACTGAAGCTTTCTTT
>-|TRBV15|TRBD1|TRBJ2-1
CATSRGTGGYNEQFF
TGTGCCACCAGCAGGGGGACAGGCGGGTACAATGAGCAGTTCTTC
>-|TRBV10-3|-|TRBJ2-2
CAVSLERGTGELFF
TGTGCCGTGAGTCTTGAGAGGGGGACCGGGGAGCTGTTTTTT
>-|TRBV7-3|-|TRBJ2-7
CASSSRGLPTKQYF
TGTGCCAGCAGCTCTAGGGGACTTCCTACGAAGCAGTACTTC
>few|TRBV28|-|TRBJ2-3
CASTPAGWNRRTDTQYF
TGTGCCAGCACTCCGGCCGGATGGAACAGGCGGACAGATACGCAGTATTTT
>-|TRBV24-1|-|TRBJ2-2
CATSVQGGTGELFF
TGTGCCACCAGTGTCCAGGGGGGAACCGGGGAGCTGTTTTTT
>-|TRBV28|-|TRBJ1-5
CASRAPSPEKPQHF
TGTGCCAGCAGGGCCCCCAGCCCCGAGAAGCCCCAGCATTTT
>-|TRBV5-4|TRBD1|TRBJ1-1
CASSLSTGGDTEAFF
TGTGCCAGCAGCTTGTCGACAGGGGGAGACACTGAAGCTTTCTTT
>-|TRBV19|-|TRBJ2-5
CASSIESYSQGQETQYF
TGTGCCAGTAGTATTGAAAGCTACTCCCAGGGCCAAGAGACCCAGTACTTC
>-|TRBV7-2|TRBD1|TRBJ1-1
CASRTYRDREPFF
TGTGCCAGCAGGACTTACCGGGACAGGGAGCCATTCTTT
>-|TRBV3-1/TRBV3-2|TRBD2|TRBJ2-7
CASSPLMGGCYEQYF
TGTGCCAGCAGCCCCCTTATGGGAGGGTGCTACGAGCAGTACTTC
>-|TRBV3-1/TRBV3-2|TRBD2|TRBJ2-5
CASSQENSGHQETQYF
TGTGCCAGCAGCCAAGAGAATAGCGGGCACCAAGAGACCCAGTACTTC